One and the same sample provided the 2 T cell receptor beta chains below, sequenced in a study of spatial heterogeneity in lung cancer. Whole-study findings and limits: Tumor mutation count correlated with how many alpha and beta TCRs expanded intratumorally.

As to time point: sample taken at primary tumor resection. Their antigens are not known. Each CDR3 protein gets one entry after TCRdb re-called the 5' RACE reads with MiXCR. The specimen's table records approximately 76 distinct CDR3 sequences. The starting material was lung tumor tissue, obtained at surgery. The origin of the receptors is a male donor with early-stage non-small cell lung cancer.

This clonotype was seen a few times. This beta chain was picked up by a library intended for alpha chains and is off target, so its count carries little meaning. J is TRBJ2-7 and V is TRBV28, with D possibly being TRBD2 (5 bases). This CDR3 spans 12 amino acids. The germline V and J ends were trimmed by 6 bases and 5 bases, with 11 bases remaining between them. Germline V gives CDR1 MDHEN, CDR2 SYDVKM. The CDR3, as DNA: TGTGCCAGCAGGGGCCCCGGGGACGAGCAGTACTTC. It encodes CASRGPGDEQYF.

By frequency in the sample, this clonotype is hyperexpanded. This beta chain was picked up by a library intended for alpha chains and is off target, so its count carries little meaning. CDR3 amino acids: CATSDAGAYNEQFF. The CDR3 DNA reads TGTGCCACCAGTGATGCGGGGGCCTACAATGAGCAGTTCTTC. This chain links TRBV24-1 with TRBJ2-1; 7 positions agree with TRBD2. With 3 bases clipped from V and 2 bases from J, the junction kept 0 bases outside the gene matches. The length of the CDR3 is 14 residues. CDR1 and CDR2 (germline): KGHDR, SFDVKD.